The 3 T cell receptor beta chains below were found in one sample sequenced in a study of T cell responses to AZD1222 COVID-19 vaccine. Sequencing used immunoSEQ multiplex PCR; TCRdb keeps in-frame clones, though not all of them. The sample lists around 99,000 clones, roughly nine tenths occurring once. This material consisted of peripheral blood, taken on day 0 of AZD1222 vaccination. The origin of the receptors is an adult in good health.

V is TRBV6-2 or TRBV6-3 and J is TRBJ2-2; 7 bases are shared with TRBD2. The CDR3 totals 18 residues. The V and J ends lost 5 bases and 2 bases, in that order; junction bases with no gene match: 14. Germline CDR1 reads MNHEY; CDR2 reads SVGEGT. The CDR3 reads CASSRRGSPPSNTGELFF. The CDR3 DNA is TGTGCCAGCAGTAGGCGGGGGTCCCCACCTTCTAACACCGGGGAGCTGTTTTTT.

The chain joins TRBV5-1 to TRBJ2-1; the match to TRBD2 covers 7 bases. The CDR3 loop spans 15 amino acids. Germline CDR1 reads SGHRS; CDR2 reads YFSETQ. Trimming at V came to 4 bases and at J to 3 bases, leaving 7 bases not matched to a gene. CDR3 residues: CASSEGLFLYNEQFF. As DNA, the CDR3 is TGCGCCAGCAGCGAGGGACTATTCCTCTACAATGAGCAGTTCTTC.

This chain joins TRBV7-2 and TRBJ1-4; D is ambiguous. With 3 bases removed from V and 8 bases from J, the gap between germline ends came to 10 bases. Germline CDR1 is SGHTA and CDR2 is FQGNSA. This CDR3 region has 13 residues. CDR3 in DNA: TGTGCCAGCAGCTTGATTTCGGGCGAAAAACTGTTTTTT. Protein: CASSLISGEKLFF.